This TCR beta chain was recorded in a study of sequential checkpoint blockade in melanoma. Across the study: Randomization was 1:1 between first-line nivolumab→ipilimumab and ipilimumab→nivolumab. Each arm's sequence ended with maintenance nivolumab. Twenty-two patients had matched tumor biopsies before treatment and at week 13 after nivolumab or ipilimumab alone.

The repertoire was sequenced with immunoSEQ multiplex PCR; TCRdb's copy has only in-frame clones and lacks some. The sample contains about 5,100 clones, less than 20% of which appear only once. The CDR3 spans 14 residues. The germline V gene has CDR1 MNHGY and CDR2 SAAAGT. This clone has a handful of counts. Treatment indicated: randomized to nivolumab then ipilimumab (arm A) or the reverse (arm B). The sequence came from a human donor with melanoma. This rearrangement joins TRBV6-8 to TRBJ1-6; possible D gene TRBD1, 5 bases. Sequenced material: tumor tissue (inferred from file names), taken from a patient given nivolumab and ipilimumab in sequence. This CDR3 is CAGREVSYNSPLHF. The CDR3 DNA is TGTGCGGGCAGGGAGGTGTCCTATAATTCACCCCTCCACTTT.